One sample yielded the 11 T cell receptor beta chains listed below, sequenced in a study of PD-1 blockade in classical Hodgkin lymphoma. Every patient experienced relapse after autologous stem cell transplantation, and brentuximab vedotin exposure varied. The repertoire was sequenced with immunoSEQ multiplex PCR; TCRdb's copy has only in-frame clones and lacks some. The top ten clones hold more than 9% of a sample with roughly 830 clones, around three quarters of them seen once. Source: peripheral blood mononuclear cells (PBMCs), taken at baseline. The receptors were sampled from a human donor with classical Hodgkin lymphoma.

This chain joins TRBV18 and TRBJ2-7; a possible D gene is TRBD2 (6 bases). Trimming took off 2 bases at V and 6 bases at J, with 11 bases between the two ends. Germline lookup yields CDR1 KGHSH and CDR2 LQKENI. This CDR3 has 13 residues. The CDR3 spells CASSPSGEAEQYF. CDR3 DNA sequence: TGTGCCAGCTCACCATCGGGGGAGGCCGAGCAGTACTTC.

The rearrangement joins TRBV7-2 to TRBJ2-2; a possible D gene is TRBD1 (6 bases). This CDR3 is built from 15 residues. The germline CDR1 and CDR2 sequences are SGHTA and FQGNSA. V was shortened by 5 bases and J by 4 bases, with 14 bases between the two germline ends. CDR3 in DNA: TGTGCCAGCAGCCGTGACAGGAGTAGCACCGGGGAGCTGTTTTTT. As protein: CASSRDRSSTGELFF.

This clone was counted a single time. The chain recombines TRBV15 with TRBJ2-6, with TRBD1 identical over 9 bases. J was trimmed by 0 bases and V by 3 bases; bases with no gene match: 12. The germline V gene has CDR1 LNHNV and CDR2 YYDKDF (reference sequence). The length of the CDR3 is 20 residues. The CDR3 DNA is TGTGCCACCAGCAGTTTACCCGGGACAGGGTCGCACTCTGGGGCCAACGTCCTGACTTTC. Encoded protein: CATSSLPGTGSHSGANVLTF.

The chain employs TRBV5-8 and TRBJ2-3, with D possibly being TRBD1 (5 bases). With 2 bases removed from V and 4 bases from J, the gap between germline ends came to 11 bases. The CDR3 runs 14 residues. Germline V gene data show CDR1 as SGHTS and CDR2 as YDEGEE. The CDR3 reads CASSFQTVADTQYF. DNA of the CDR3: TGTGCCAGCAGCTTCCAGACAGTCGCAGATACGCAGTATTTT.

This rearrangement joins TRBV30 to TRBJ2-2; D not resolved. The CDR3 sequence is 13 residues long. V was pared by 2 bases and J by 3 bases, with 7 bases between. Germline values: CDR1 GTSNPN, CDR2 SVGIG (reference sequence). In DNA, the CDR3 is TGTGCCTGGAGTATAAGATACACCGGGGAGCTGTTTTTT. The encoded protein is CAWSIRYTGELFF. The whole variable domain, remainder taken from reference TRBV30 and TRBJ2-2, is SQTIHQWPATLVQPVGSPLSLECTVEGTSNPNLYWYRQAAGRGLQLLFYSVGIGQISSEVPQNLSASRPQDRQFILSSKKLLLSDSGFYLCAWSIRYTGELFFGEGSRLTVL.

This clone appeared a few times. V is TRBV30 and J is TRBJ1-1; no clear D gene. Trimming removed 0 bases from V and 7 bases from J, with 21 bases in between. The germline gives CDR1 GTSNPN, CDR2 SVGIG (reference sequence). The CDR3 length is 16 residues. CDR3 amino acids: CAWSVLTDVSYLEAFF. The DNA of the CDR3 is TGTGCCTGGAGTGTACTCACAGACGTGAGCTACCTTGAAGCTTTCTTT.

Only a few counts were recorded for this clone. V is TRBV15 and J is TRBJ2-1, with D tentatively TRBD1 or TRBD2 (5 bases each). V was clipped by 5 bases and J by 4 bases, with 9 bases between them. The CDR3 totals 13 residues. The germline gives CDR1 LNHNV, CDR2 YYDKDF (reference sequence). The CDR3 reads CATSRDGYNEQFF. The CDR3 bases are TGTGCCACCAGCCGGGACGGATACAATGAGCAGTTCTTC. The complete variable domain, with remaining parts taken from reference TRBV15 and TRBJ2-1, reads DAMVIQNPRYQVTQFGKPVTLSCSQTLNHNVMYWYQQKSSQAPKLLFHYYDKDFNNEADTPDNFQSRRPNTSFCFLDIRSPGLGDTAMYLCATSRDGYNEQFFGPGTRLTVL.

This clone was picked up a small number of times. This chain joins TRBV6-1 and TRBJ2-7, with D perhaps given as TRBD1 or TRBD2 (5 bases each). The germline CDR1 and CDR2 sequences are MNHNS and SASEGT. The CDR3 has 13 amino acids. The ends were cut back, 4 bases at V and 0 bases at J, with 7 bases in the middle. CDR3 nucleotide sequence: TGTGCCAGCAGTGGAGGGGACTCCTACGAGCAGTACTTC. It translates to CASSGGDSYEQYF.

V usage is TRBV6-1 and J usage is TRBJ2-7, with D perhaps matching TRBD1 (5 bases). Germline-derived CDR1 and CDR2 are MNHNS and SASEGT. V shed 4 bases and J shed 0 bases, with 16 bases lying between them. CDR3 length equals 16 residues. The CDR3: CASSGGWGSFSYEQYF. Here the CDR3 DNA reads TGTGCCAGCAGTGGGGGTTGGGGCAGCTTCTCCTACGAGCAGTACTTC.

A remark on this clone: Other nucleotide sequences from this sample produce the same CDR3. The chain employs TRBV6-5 and TRBJ2-3; no clear D. Between the trimmed V and J ends, which lost 4 bases and 0 bases, there was a span of 5 bases. Germline assignment: CDR1 MNHEY and CDR2 SVGAGI. This CDR3 has 13 residues. This CDR3 reads CASSLQSTDTQYF. The CDR3 region has the DNA TGTGCCAGCAGTTTACAGAGCACAGATACGCAGTATTTT.

This chain connects TRBV28 to TRBJ2-7; TRBD2 agrees at 7 bases. The CDR3 extends over 11 amino acids. V shed 7 bases and J 5 bases; nucleotides not matched to a gene: 2. From germline, CDR1 is MDHEN and CDR2 SYDVKM. The chain's CDR3 is CASTGRNEQYF. In DNA form, the CDR3 reads TGTGCCAGCACCGGGAGGAACGAGCAGTACTTC.